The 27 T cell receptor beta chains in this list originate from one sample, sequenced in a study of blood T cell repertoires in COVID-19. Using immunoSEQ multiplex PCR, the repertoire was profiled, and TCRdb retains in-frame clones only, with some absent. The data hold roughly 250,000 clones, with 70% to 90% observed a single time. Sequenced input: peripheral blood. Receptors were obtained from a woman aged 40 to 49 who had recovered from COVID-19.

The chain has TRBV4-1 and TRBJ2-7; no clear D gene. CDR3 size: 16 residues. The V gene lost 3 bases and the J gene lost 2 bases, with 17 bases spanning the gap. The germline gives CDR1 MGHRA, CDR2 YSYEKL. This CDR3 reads CASSQIAAPRAYEQYF. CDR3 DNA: TGCGCCAGCAGCCAGATCGCGGCACCCCGTGCCTACGAGCAGTACTTC.

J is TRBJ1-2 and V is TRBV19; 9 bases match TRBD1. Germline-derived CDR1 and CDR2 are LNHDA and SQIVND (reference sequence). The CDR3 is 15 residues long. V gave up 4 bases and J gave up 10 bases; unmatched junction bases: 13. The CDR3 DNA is TGTGCCAGTAGTACCCGGGACAGGGTGGTTGTTGTCTACACCTTC. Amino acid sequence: CASSTRDRVVVVYTF.

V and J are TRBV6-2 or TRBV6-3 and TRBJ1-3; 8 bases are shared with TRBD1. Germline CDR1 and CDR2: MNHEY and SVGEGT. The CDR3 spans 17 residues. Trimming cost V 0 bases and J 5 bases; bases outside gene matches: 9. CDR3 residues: CASSYSTGEKLRNTIYF. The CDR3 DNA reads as TGTGCCAGCAGTTACTCGACAGGGGAAAAACTTCGAAACACCATATATTTT.

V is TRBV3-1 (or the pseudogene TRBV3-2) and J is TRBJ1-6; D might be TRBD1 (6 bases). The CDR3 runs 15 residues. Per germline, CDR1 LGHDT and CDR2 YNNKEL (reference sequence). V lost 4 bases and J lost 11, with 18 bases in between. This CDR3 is CASSRERSSGAPLHF. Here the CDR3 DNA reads TGTGCCAGCAGCCGGGAGCGGTCCTCAGGGGCACCCCTCCACTTT.

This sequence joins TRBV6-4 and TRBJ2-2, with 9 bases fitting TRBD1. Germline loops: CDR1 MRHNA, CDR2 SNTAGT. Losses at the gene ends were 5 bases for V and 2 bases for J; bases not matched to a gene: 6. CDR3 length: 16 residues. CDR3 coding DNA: TGTGCCAGCAGTCGTCAGGGACAGGGTAACACCGGGGAGCTGTTTTTT. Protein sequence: CASSRQGQGNTGELFF.

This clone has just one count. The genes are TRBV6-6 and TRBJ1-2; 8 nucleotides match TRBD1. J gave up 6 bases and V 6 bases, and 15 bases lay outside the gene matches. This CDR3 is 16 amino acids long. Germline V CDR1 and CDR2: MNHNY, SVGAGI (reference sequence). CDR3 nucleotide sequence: TGTGCCAGCAGAGCCCAGGGGACAGGTCGGTACGATGGCTACACCTTC. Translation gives CASRAQGTGRYDGYTF.

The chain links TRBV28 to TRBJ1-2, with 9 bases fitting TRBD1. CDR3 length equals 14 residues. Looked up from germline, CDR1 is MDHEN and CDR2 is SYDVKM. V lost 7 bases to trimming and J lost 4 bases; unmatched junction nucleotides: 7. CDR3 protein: CASTLGQGTYGYTF. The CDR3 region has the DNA TGTGCCAGCACCCTGGGACAGGGTACCTATGGCTACACCTTC.

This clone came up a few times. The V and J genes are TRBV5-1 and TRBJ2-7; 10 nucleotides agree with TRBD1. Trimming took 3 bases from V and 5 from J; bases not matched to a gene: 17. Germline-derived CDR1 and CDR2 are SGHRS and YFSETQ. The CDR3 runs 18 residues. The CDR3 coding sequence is TGCGCCAGCAGCTCCACGGGACAGGGGAGTAGGGTGGCCCACGAGCAGTACTTC. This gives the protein CASSSTGQGSRVAHEQYF.

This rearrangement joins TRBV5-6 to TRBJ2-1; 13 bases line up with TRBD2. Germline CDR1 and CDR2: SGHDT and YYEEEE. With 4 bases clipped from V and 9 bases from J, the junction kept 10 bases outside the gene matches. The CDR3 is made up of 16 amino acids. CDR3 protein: CASSRRTSGSRGEQFF. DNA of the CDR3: TGTGCCAGCAGCCGTCGGACTAGCGGGAGCAGAGGTGAGCAGTTCTTC.

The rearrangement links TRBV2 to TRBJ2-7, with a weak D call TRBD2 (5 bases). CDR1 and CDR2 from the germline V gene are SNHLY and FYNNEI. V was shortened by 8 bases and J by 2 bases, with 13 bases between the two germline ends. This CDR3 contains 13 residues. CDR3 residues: CASEGNGPYEQYF. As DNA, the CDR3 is TGTGCCAGCGAGGGTAACGGTCCCTACGAGCAGTACTTC.

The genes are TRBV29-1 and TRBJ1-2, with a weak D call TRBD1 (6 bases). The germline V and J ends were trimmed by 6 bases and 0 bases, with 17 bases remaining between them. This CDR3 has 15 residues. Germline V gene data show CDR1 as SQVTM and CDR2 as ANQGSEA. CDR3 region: CSVRDRWDANYGYTF. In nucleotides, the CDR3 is TGCAGCGTGAGAGACAGGTGGGATGCTAACTATGGCTACACCTTC. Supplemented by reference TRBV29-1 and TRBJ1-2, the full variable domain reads SAVISQKPSRDICQRGTSLTIQCQVDSQVTMMFWYRQQPGQSLTLIATANQGSEATYESGFVIDKFPISRPNLTFSTLTVSNMSPEDSSIYLCSVRDRWDANYGYTFGSGTRLTVV.

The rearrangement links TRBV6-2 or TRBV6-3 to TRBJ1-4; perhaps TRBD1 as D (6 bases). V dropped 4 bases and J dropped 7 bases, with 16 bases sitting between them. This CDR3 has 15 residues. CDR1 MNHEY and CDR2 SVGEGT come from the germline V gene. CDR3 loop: CASSSFGTIGEKLFF. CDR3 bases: TGTGCCAGCAGTTCTTTTGGGACAATAGGTGAAAAACTGTTTTTT.

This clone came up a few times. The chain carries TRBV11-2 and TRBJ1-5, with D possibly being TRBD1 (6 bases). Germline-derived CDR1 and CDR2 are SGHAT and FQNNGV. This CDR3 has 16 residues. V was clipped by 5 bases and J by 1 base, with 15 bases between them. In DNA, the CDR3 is TGTGCCAGCAGCCCGGGGATGGGGGCAAGCAATCAGCCCCAGCATTTT. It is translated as CASSPGMGASNQPQHF.

The CDR3 sequence is CASSLLGGRGQETQYF. The CDR3 DNA follows: TGTGCCAGCAGCCTCCTTGGCGGGAGAGGGCAGGAGACCCAGTACTTC. The chain carries TRBV7-2 and TRBJ2-5; TRBD2 agrees at 7 bases. This CDR3 has 16 amino acids. CDR1 SGHTA and CDR2 FQGNSA come from the germline V gene. V was clipped by 5 bases and J by 5 bases; unmatched bases: 14.

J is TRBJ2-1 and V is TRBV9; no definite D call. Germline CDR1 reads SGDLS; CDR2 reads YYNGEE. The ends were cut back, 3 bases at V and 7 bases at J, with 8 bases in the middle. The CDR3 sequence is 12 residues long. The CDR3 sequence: CASSALGNEQFF. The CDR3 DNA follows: TGTGCCAGCAGCGCCCTCGGGAATGAGCAGTTCTTC. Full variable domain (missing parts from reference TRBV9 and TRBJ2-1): DSGVTQTPKHLITATGQRVTLRCSPRSGDLSVYWYQQSLDQGLQFLIQYYNGEERAKGNILERFSAQQFPDLHSELNLSSLELGDSALYFCASSALGNEQFFGPGTRLTVL.

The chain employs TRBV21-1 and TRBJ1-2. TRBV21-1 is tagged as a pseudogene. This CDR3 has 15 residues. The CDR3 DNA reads TGTGCCAGCAGCAAAGGCTTCACTGAAGCATATGGCTACACCTTC. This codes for CASSKGFTEAYGYTF.

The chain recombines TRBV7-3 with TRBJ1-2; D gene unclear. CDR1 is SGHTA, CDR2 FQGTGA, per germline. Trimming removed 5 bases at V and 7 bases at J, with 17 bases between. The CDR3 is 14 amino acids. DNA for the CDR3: TGTGCCAGCAGCGTCACGGGAGGAGTCGGTGGCTACACCTTC. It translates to CASSVTGGVGGYTF.

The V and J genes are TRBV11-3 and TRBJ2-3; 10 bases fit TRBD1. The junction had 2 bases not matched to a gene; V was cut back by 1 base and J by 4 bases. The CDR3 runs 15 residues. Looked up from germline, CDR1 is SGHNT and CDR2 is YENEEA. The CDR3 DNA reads TGTGCCAGCAGCTTAGGCGGGACAGGGGCAGATACGCAGTATTTT. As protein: CASSLGGTGADTQYF. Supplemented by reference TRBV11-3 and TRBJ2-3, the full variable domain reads EAGVVQSPRYKIIEKKQPVAFWCNPISGHNTLYWYLQNLGQGPELLIRYENEEAVDDSQLPKDRFSAERLKGVDSTLKIQPAELGDSAVYLCASSLGGTGADTQYFGPGTRLTVL.

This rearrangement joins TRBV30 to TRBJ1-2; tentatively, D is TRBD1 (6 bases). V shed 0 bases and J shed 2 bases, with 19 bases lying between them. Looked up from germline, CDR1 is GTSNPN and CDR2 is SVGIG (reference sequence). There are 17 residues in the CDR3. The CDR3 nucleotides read TGTGCCTGGAGTGTACGGTATAGTGGGACATGGAACTATGGCTACACCTTC. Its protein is CAWSVRYSGTWNYGYTF.

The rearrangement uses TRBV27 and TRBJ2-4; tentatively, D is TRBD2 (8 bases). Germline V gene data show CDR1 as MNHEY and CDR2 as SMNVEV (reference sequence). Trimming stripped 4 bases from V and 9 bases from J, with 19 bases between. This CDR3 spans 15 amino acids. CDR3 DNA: TGTGCCAGCAGTTCGGGAGGGGGCGCCTGGGGCATTCAGTACTTC. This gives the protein CASSSGGGAWGIQYF.

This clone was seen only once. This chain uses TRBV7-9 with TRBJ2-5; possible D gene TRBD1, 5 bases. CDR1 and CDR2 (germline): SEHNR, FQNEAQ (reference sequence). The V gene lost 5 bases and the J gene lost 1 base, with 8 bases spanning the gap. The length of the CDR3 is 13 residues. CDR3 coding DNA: TGTGCCAGCAGCCAGACAGTCCAAGAGACCCAGTACTTC. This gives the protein CASSQTVQETQYF.

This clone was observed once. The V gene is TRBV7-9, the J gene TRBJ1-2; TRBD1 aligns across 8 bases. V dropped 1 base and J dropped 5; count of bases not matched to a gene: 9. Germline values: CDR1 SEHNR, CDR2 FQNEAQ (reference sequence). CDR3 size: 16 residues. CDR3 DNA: TGTGCCAGCAGCTTAGATGGACAGGGAATCGCGTATGGCTACACCTTC. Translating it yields CASSLDGQGIAYGYTF. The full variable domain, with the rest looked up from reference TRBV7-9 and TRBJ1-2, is DTGVSQNPRHKITKRGQNVTFRCDPISEHNRLYWYRQTLGQGPEFLTYFQNEAQLEKSRLLSDRFSAERPKGSFSTLEIQRTEQGDSAMYLCASSLDGQGIAYGYTFGSGTRLTVV.

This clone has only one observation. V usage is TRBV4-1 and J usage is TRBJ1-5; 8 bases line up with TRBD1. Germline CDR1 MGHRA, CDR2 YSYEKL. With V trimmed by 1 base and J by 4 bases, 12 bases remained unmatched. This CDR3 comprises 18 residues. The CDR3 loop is CASSQASDRVYWNQPQHF. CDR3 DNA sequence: TGCGCCAGCAGCCAAGCCTCGGACAGGGTCTATTGGAATCAGCCCCAGCATTTT.

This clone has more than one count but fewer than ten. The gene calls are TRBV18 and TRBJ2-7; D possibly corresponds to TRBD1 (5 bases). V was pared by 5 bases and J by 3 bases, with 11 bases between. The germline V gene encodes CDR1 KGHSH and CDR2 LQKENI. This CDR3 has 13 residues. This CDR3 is CASSIGQGYEQYF. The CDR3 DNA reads TGTGCCAGCTCAATTGGCCAGGGCTACGAGCAGTACTTC.

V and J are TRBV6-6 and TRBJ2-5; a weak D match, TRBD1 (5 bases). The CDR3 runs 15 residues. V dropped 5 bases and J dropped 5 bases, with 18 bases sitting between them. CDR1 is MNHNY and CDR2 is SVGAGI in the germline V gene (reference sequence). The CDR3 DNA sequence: TGTGCCAGCAGTAAGGGCGGTAAACCAGGGGAGACCCAGTACTTC. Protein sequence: CASSKGGKPGETQYF.

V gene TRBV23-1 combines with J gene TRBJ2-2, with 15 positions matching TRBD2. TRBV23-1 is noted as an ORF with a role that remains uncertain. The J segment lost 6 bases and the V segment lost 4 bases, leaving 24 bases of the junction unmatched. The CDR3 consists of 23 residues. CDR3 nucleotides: TGCGCCAGCAGTCCATGGACAGGGAGGGCCCCGGGACTAGCGGGAGGAAAGGCCGGGGAGCTGTTTTTT. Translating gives CASSPWTGRAPGLAGGKAGELFF.

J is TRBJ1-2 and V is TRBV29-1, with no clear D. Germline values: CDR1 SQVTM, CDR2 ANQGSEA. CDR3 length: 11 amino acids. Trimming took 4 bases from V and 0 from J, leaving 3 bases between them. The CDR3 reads CSVGANYGYTF. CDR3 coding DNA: TGCAGCGTTGGAGCTAACTATGGCTACACCTTC.